The 26 T cell receptor beta chains below all came from one sample that was sequenced in a study of T-cell reconstitution after alpha-beta-depleted transplantation in children. Preparation of the TCRbeta library used unique molecular identifiers. TCRdb processed the PCR reads anew with MiXCR; each CDR3 protein has one entry. This sample has about 640,000 distinct CDR3 sequences; approximately 12% occur once, and the top ten carry about 2.2%. The sample here was PBMCs, mostly from graft donor cells, taken 360 days after TCRalphabeta/CD19-depleted stem cell transplant. The receptors here all came from a male patient younger than 18 who had a stem cell transplant for acute myeloid leukemia, so the T cells may come from the graft donor.

Ten or more counts support this clonotype. The chain uses TRBV7-3 and TRBJ2-2; tentatively, D is TRBD1 (6 bases). V lost 4 bases and J lost 4, with 13 bases in between. The germline gives CDR1 SGHTA, CDR2 FQGTGA. The CDR3 loop spans 15 amino acids. CDR3 in DNA: TGTGCCAGCAGCTCTCCAGGGGCGTTCACCGGGGAGCTGTTTTTT. Protein sequence: CASSSPGAFTGELFF.

The genes are TRBV3-1 and TRBJ2-3; D is unresolved. Trimming removed 2 bases from V and 0 bases from J, with 18 bases in between. Germline CDR1 and CDR2: LGHDT and YNNKEL (reference sequence). This CDR3 has 18 residues. The CDR3 DNA is TGTGCCAGCAGCCAACCCAGTACTTTTATTTCTAGCACAGATACGCAGTATTTT. The encoded protein is CASSQPSTFISSTDTQYF.

This clonotype was observed a few times. The chain joins TRBV29-1 to TRBJ1-2; TRBD1 matches at 8 bases. CDR1 and CDR2 from the germline V gene are SQVTM and ANQGSEA. Losses at the gene ends were 6 bases for V and 5 bases for J; bases not matched to a gene: 8. This CDR3 region has 13 residues. The CDR3 is CSVPGGAWYGYTF. CDR3 DNA sequence: TGCAGCGTGCCAGGGGGCGCGTGGTATGGCTACACCTTC.

This clonotype has at least ten counts. This sequence joins TRBV6-5 and TRBJ1-1; D possibly corresponds to TRBD1 (5 bases). CDR1 is MNHEY and CDR2 is SVGAGI in the germline V gene. This CDR3 is built from 16 residues. Between the trimmed V and J ends, which lost 5 bases and 5 bases, there was a span of 21 bases. CDR3 protein: CASSNLGRGGNTEAFF. The CDR3 nucleotides are TGTGCCAGCAGTAATTTGGGACGTGGAGGGAATACTGAAGCTTTCTTT.

This clonotype has more than one count but fewer than ten. The V call is TRBV5-1, the J call TRBJ1-5; D possibly corresponds to TRBD1 (6 bases). CDR3 length equals 15 residues. The germline gives CDR1 SGHRS, CDR2 YFSETQ. V was shortened by 4 bases and J by 3 bases, with 14 bases between the two germline ends. CDR3: CASSDDRSINQPQHF. The CDR3 DNA reads as TGCGCCAGCAGCGACGACAGGAGCATCAATCAGCCCCAGCATTTT. The full variable domain, completed using reference TRBV5-1 and TRBJ1-5, is KAGVTQTPRYLIKTRGQQVTLSCSPISGHRSVSWYQQTPGQGLQFLFEYFSETQRNKGNFPGRFSGRQFSNSRSEMNVSTLELGDSALYLCASSDDRSINQPQHFGDGTRLSIL.

This clonotype was detected a few times. This chain links TRBV25-1 with TRBJ2-5; 7 nucleotides match TRBD1. The CDR3 loop spans 14 amino acids. Germline assignment: CDR1 MGHDK and CDR2 SYGVNS. V lost 6 bases, J lost 0 bases, and 4 bases stayed unmatched. CDR3 DNA sequence: TGTGCCAGCAGACCCGACAGGGACCAAGAGACCCAGTACTTC. This translates into CASRPDRDQETQYF.

This clonotype showed up just a few times. The CDR3 coding sequence is TGTGCCAGCTCACCAGCACGACAGGAGCTAGCCAAAAACATTCAGTACTTC. Translated, it gives CASSPARQELAKNIQYF. This chain joins TRBV18 and TRBJ2-4; tentatively, D is TRBD1 (6 bases). The CDR3 runs 17 residues. The germline V and J ends were trimmed by 2 bases and 0 bases, with 14 bases remaining between them. CDR1 is KGHSH and CDR2 is LQKENI in the germline V gene.

As for this clonotype: A much larger clone lies a single base off, so this may be a read error. The conserved closing phenylalanine or tryptophan is absent in this CDR3, likely reflecting a read error. The CDR3 loop reads CASSLGLPRKDTDTQYI. CDR3 DNA: TGTGCCAGCAGCTTAGGCCTACCTCGGAAGGACACAGATACGCAGTATATT. This chain links TRBV13 with TRBJ2-3; D remains unclear. Trimming pared 0 bases from V and 2 bases from J, leaving 15 bases between. CDR1 and CDR2 (germline): PRHDT, FYEKMQ (reference sequence). CDR3 size: 17 residues.

This clonotype was detected many times. The chain links TRBV28 to TRBJ2-1; TRBD2 matches at 9 bases. V lost 4 bases, J lost 2 bases, and 6 bases stayed unmatched. The CDR3 is 16 residues long. From germline, CDR1 is MDHEN and CDR2 SYDVKM. The CDR3 DNA reads as TGTGCCAGCAGTTATCCTAGCGGGAACACCTACAATGAGCAGTTCTTC. Translating gives CASSYPSGNTYNEQFF.

This clonotype appeared many times. CDR3 amino acids: CASRWGSTDTQYF. CDR3 DNA: TGTGCCAGCAGATGGGGGAGTACAGATACGCAGTATTTT. The chain has TRBV12-3 or TRBV12-4 and TRBJ2-3; possibly TRBD1 or TRBD2 for D (5 bases each). The CDR3 sequence is 13 residues long. V was trimmed by 6 bases and J by 3 bases, leaving 10 bases between them.

The chain uses TRBV2 and TRBJ2-5; 7 positions agree with TRBD1. This CDR3 is 13 amino acids long. Germline V lookup: CDR1 SNHLY, CDR2 FYNNEI. V was pared by 6 bases and J by 5 bases, with 6 bases of the junction left unmatched. CDR3 DNA: TGTGCCAGCAGAGACAGGGTCGTGGAGACCCAGTACTTC. Protein: CASRDRVVETQYF.

This clonotype was counted at least ten times. V usage is TRBV28 and J usage is TRBJ1-1; 7 bases map to TRBD1. V dropped 8 bases and J dropped 10; count of bases not matched to a gene: 16. The CDR3 is 14 residues long. From germline, CDR1 is MDHEN and CDR2 SYDVKM. The CDR3 region has the DNA TGTGCCAGCCGGAGAGGGGGCTGGCGGGACGGAGCTTTCTTT. Its translation: CASRRGGWRDGAFF.

This clonotype was detected a few times. This rearrangement joins TRBV10-3 to TRBJ1-2; TRBD1 agrees at 8 bases. Germline CDR1 ENHRY, CDR2 SYGVKD. This CDR3 is 14 amino acids long. The J segment lost 6 bases and the V segment lost 4 bases, leaving 7 bases of the junction unmatched. The CDR3 coding sequence is TGTGCCATCAGTGTACGCAGGGACAGGAATGGCTACACCTTC. Amino acid sequence: CAISVRRDRNGYTF.

This chain joins TRBV18 and TRBJ2-1; 14 positions agree with TRBD2. The CDR3 extends over 16 amino acids. The V and J ends lost 3 bases and 7 bases, in that order; junction bases with no gene match: 5. Germline assignment: CDR1 KGHSH and CDR2 LQKENI. The CDR3: CASSPTGTSGSNEQFF. As DNA, the CDR3 is TGTGCCAGCTCACCTACCGGGACTAGCGGGAGTAATGAGCAGTTCTTC.

This clonotype was seen only a few times. The chain uses TRBV11-3 and TRBJ2-3; D gene unclear. This CDR3 contains 12 residues. Germline-derived CDR1 and CDR2 are SGHNT and YENEEA. V lost 6 bases and J lost 4, with 8 bases in between. The CDR3 DNA reads TGTGCCAGCAGGGGCCCCGCAGATACGCAGTATTTT. Protein product: CASRGPADTQYF.

A single count supports this clonotype. With a much larger clone just one base away, this may be a read error. This chain connects TRBV20-1 to TRBJ2-7; D perhaps matches TRBD2 (5 bases). The CDR3 is made up of 14 amino acids. Germline CDR1 and CDR2: DFQATT and SNEGSKA (reference sequence). CDR3 residues: CSAPGSGLSYERYF. In DNA, the CDR3 is TGCAGTGCCCCGGGGAGCGGCTTGTCCTACGAGCGGTACTTC.

This clonotype showed up many times. The CDR3 region has the DNA TGTGCCAGCAGTTACTCGTCTCAGGGGAACACTGAAGCTTTCTTT. It translates to CASSYSSQGNTEAFF. This chain connects TRBV6-5 to TRBJ1-1, with D perhaps TRBD1 (5 bases). The germline V and J ends were trimmed by 0 bases and 1 base, with 9 bases remaining between them. The CDR3 spans 15 residues. Germline CDR1 is MNHEY and CDR2 is SVGAGI.

The V and J genes are TRBV7-8 and TRBJ2-2, with 8 nucleotides matching TRBD1. The CDR3 consists of 15 residues. Germline V lookup: CDR1 SGHVS, CDR2 FQNEAQ. V lost 1 base and J lost 8; bases outside the gene matches: 6. The CDR3 bases are TGTGCCAGCAGCTTAGTAGGCAGGGGGCTTGGGGAGCTGTTTTTT. Amino acid sequence: CASSLVGRGLGELFF.

This clonotype was detected ten times or more. The chain carries TRBV5-1 and TRBJ2-5, with 8 bases aligning to TRBD1. CDR3 size: 15 residues. V gave up 3 bases and J gave up 2 bases; unmatched junction bases: 6. CDR1 and CDR2 from the germline V gene are SGHRS and YFSETQ. The CDR3 DNA is TGCGCCAGCAGCTCAGGACAGGGTAATCAAGAGACCCAGTACTTC. The encoded protein is CASSSGQGNQETQYF.

This clonotype appeared a few times. The rearrangement joins TRBV29-1 to TRBJ2-5; TRBD2 matches 8 bases. After removal of 6 bases from V and 4 bases from J, the junction contained 10 bases not matched to a gene. Per the germline V gene, CDR1 is SQVTM and CDR2 is ANQGSEA. The CDR3 runs to 14 residues. In DNA form, the CDR3 reads TGCAGCGTCGTCGGGAGCGGGAGACGAGAGACCCAGTACTTC. Translated, it gives CSVVGSGRRETQYF.

There are many counts of this clonotype. CDR3 in amino acids: CASSQMVLAGGPYNEQFF. Here the CDR3 DNA reads TGTGCCAGCAGCCAAATGGTACTAGCGGGAGGGCCCTACAATGAGCAGTTCTTC. The chain employs TRBV3-1 and TRBJ2-1; 13 bases map to TRBD2. The V gene's germline CDR1 is LGHDT and CDR2 YNNKEL (reference sequence). V was pared by 2 bases and J by 2 bases, with 6 bases of the junction left unmatched. The CDR3 sequence is 18 residues long.

This clonotype was found many times. This chain joins TRBV4-3 and TRBJ2-3; TRBD2 aligns across 9 bases. V was pared by 4 bases and J by 4 bases, with 12 bases of the junction left unmatched. Germline lookup yields CDR1 LGHNA and CDR2 YSLEER. This CDR3 has 17 residues. CDR3 DNA sequence: TGCGCCAGCAGCCGACAGTTAGCGGGAGTCCCACCAGATACGCAGTATTTT. Encoded protein: CASSRQLAGVPPDTQYF.

The chain carries TRBV15 and TRBJ2-7; 7 positions agree with TRBD2. In germline, CDR1 is LNHNV, CDR2 YYDKDF (reference sequence). This CDR3 is 15 amino acids long. V lost 0 bases to trimming and J lost 3 bases; unmatched junction nucleotides: 5. DNA of the CDR3: TGTGCCACCAGCAGAGATCGAGGCGGGAGCTACGAGCAGTACTTC. Translating it yields CATSRDRGGSYEQYF.

The V and J genes are TRBV29-1 and TRBJ1-2, with 8 bases fitting TRBD1. V lost 1 base, J lost 4 bases, and 14 bases stayed unmatched. Germline CDR1 reads SQVTM; CDR2 reads ANQGSEA. The CDR3 is made up of 17 amino acids. This chain's CDR3 is CSVEGYAGGAKLYGYTF. CDR3 DNA: TGCAGCGTTGAAGGTTACGCAGGGGGCGCGAAGCTCTATGGCTACACCTTC.

This chain connects TRBV5-1 to TRBJ2-1; D is undetermined. V lost 4 bases and J lost 6, with 14 bases in between. CDR1 and CDR2 (germline): SGHRS, YFSETQ. The CDR3 spans 14 residues. The CDR3 region is CASSLPSPSNEQFF. In DNA, the CDR3 is TGCGCCAGCAGCCTCCCTTCTCCTAGCAATGAGCAGTTCTTC. Combining the CDR3 with reference TRBV5-1 and TRBJ2-1 gives the whole variable domain KAGVTQTPRYLIKTRGQQVTLSCSPISGHRSVSWYQQTPGQGLQFLFEYFSETQRNKGNFPGRFSGRQFSNSRSEMNVSTLELGDSALYLCASSLPSPSNEQFFGPGTRLTVL.

This clonotype has a handful of counts. The chain is built from TRBV29-1 and TRBJ1-1; D not certain. Trimming stripped 5 bases from V and 7 bases from J, with 26 bases between. The CDR3 has 16 residues. From germline, CDR1 is SQVTM and CDR2 ANQGSEA. CDR3 nucleotide sequence: TGCAGCGTTAGAGTGGTCCGGAAGGGAATCTCTGGTGAAGCTTTCTTT. It encodes CSVRVVRKGISGEAFF.